The T cell receptor (beta chain) under discussion was sequenced for a study of blood T cells in healthy people across ages. CDR1 is SEHNR, CDR2 FQNEAQ, per germline (reference sequence). The germline V and J ends were trimmed by 3 bases and 2 bases, with 14 bases remaining between them. This CDR3 has 16 residues. Together with a sample-barcoded 5' primer, a J-beta primer mix was included in a second PCR lasting about 7 to 11 cycles. TCRdb passed the 5' RACE reads through MiXCR, listing each CDR3 protein once. The table records 1.4 million or so distinct CDR3 sequences, about 45% of them present only once.

The chain is built from TRBV7-9 and TRBJ1-3; TRBD1 might be the D (6 bases). The source is a young woman in good health. Sequencing was done on a sample of blood. CDR3 in amino acids: CASSFYRDLPGNTIYF. CDR3 DNA: TGTGCCAGCAGCTTCTACAGGGATTTACCTGGAAACACCATATATTTT.